Below are 21 T cell receptor beta chains sequenced from a single sample in a study of T cell repertoires in cytomegalovirus infection (dated by TCRdb to between 2017 and 2020). The sequencer was an Illumina HiSeq 1500. The public reads were run again by TCRdb, first through fastp at Q25 and then through MiXCR, and only productive beta chains were kept. Rows are combined by CDR3 protein, so each entry shows the most common genes and DNA. The sample has more than 85,000 distinct CDR3 sequences on record, about 30% of them singletons. The biggest ten clones account for around 80% of the sample. Antigens for these TCRs are unknown. The treatment or condition label of this sample denotes: in vitro stimulation with specific CMV peptide epitopes to enrich CMV-specific T cells. Sequenced here: CD8+ T cells from cultured PBMCs, sampled from culture after CMV antigen stimulation. The receptor set was obtained from a human donor in good health (CMV status not recorded). Some clones in this sample may be carry-over from other donors' samples.

Only a few counts were recorded for this clonotype. The rearrangement joins TRBV2 to TRBJ2-4; no clear D gene. Germline CDR1 SNHLY, CDR2 FYNNEI. The CDR3 is 14 amino acids. The ends were cut back, 6 bases at V and 1 base at J, with 10 bases in the middle. The CDR3 DNA reads TGTGCCAGCAGGGATGGGGTGGCCAAAAACATTCAGTACTTC. Encoded protein: CASRDGVAKNIQYF.

V and J are TRBV5-5 and TRBJ2-1; 10 bases match TRBD2. The CDR3 length is 15 residues. CDR1 SGHKS and CDR2 YYEKEE come from the germline V gene (reference sequence). V lost 0 bases and J lost 9; bases outside the gene matches: 6. The CDR3 loop reads CASSLVLAGAGEQFF. The CDR3 bases are TGTGCCAGCAGCTTGGTTCTAGCGGGGGCCGGTGAGCAGTTCTTC.

The chain has TRBV9 and TRBJ2-3, with 12 bases matching TRBD2. Unmatched junction bases numbered 13, after V lost 4 bases and J lost 1 base. This CDR3 region has 19 residues. CDR1 and CDR2 from the germline V gene are SGDLS and YYNGEE. The CDR3 nucleotides are TGTGCCAGCAGCCAGAGGGCTAGCGGGGGGGTAGTAGGCACAGATACGCAGTATTTT. Encoded protein: CASSQRASGGVVGTDTQYF.

This clonotype was observed a single time. The genes are TRBV9 and TRBJ2-1; D is perhaps TRBD1 or TRBD2 (5 bases each). V gave up 7 bases and J gave up 8 bases, with 22 bases separating them. This CDR3 comprises 15 residues. Germline CDR1 reads SGDLS; CDR2 reads YYNGEE. CDR3 nucleotide sequence: TGTGCCAGCTCTCCGGGAAACTCGGGACGCGATGAGCAGTTCTTC. Residues: CASSPGNSGRDEQFF.

The chain recombines TRBV29-1 with TRBJ2-2, with D possibly being TRBD2 (6 bases). There are 15 residues in the CDR3. V was shortened by 7 bases and J by 0 bases, with 15 bases between the two germline ends. Germline V gives CDR1 SQVTM, CDR2 ANQGSEA. CDR3 sequence reads: CSARGKEANTGELFF. The CDR3 DNA follows: TGCAGCGCCCGGGGGAAGGAAGCGAACACCGGGGAGCTGTTTTTT.

Only a few counts were recorded for this clonotype. V usage is TRBV6-1 and J usage is TRBJ1-5, with D possibly matching TRBD1 (6 bases). Germline lookup yields CDR1 MNHNS and CDR2 SASEGT. Deletions cut 1 base from V and 7 bases from J, with 11 bases between. This CDR3 is 14 amino acids long. The DNA for the CDR3 is TGTGCCAGCAGTGAAGATCCAGGGGTACAGCCCCAGCATTTT. It yields the protein CASSEDPGVQPQHF.

The V call is TRBV4-1, the J call TRBJ2-7; D is unresolved. V lost 4 bases and J lost 7, with 17 bases in between. The CDR3 sequence is 14 residues long. Germline V gives CDR1 MGHRA, CDR2 YSYEKL. The CDR3 sequence is CASSPGPLSREQYF. In DNA form, the CDR3 reads TGCGCCAGCAGCCCCGGGCCCTTATCGCGGGAGCAGTACTTC.

This clonotype has more than one count but fewer than ten. The chain uses TRBV20-1 and TRBJ1-2, with TRBD1 matching over 8 bases. This CDR3 has 13 residues. V was clipped by 7 bases and J by 5 bases; unmatched bases: 9. Per germline, CDR1 DFQATT and CDR2 SNEGSKA (reference sequence). CDR3 region: CSVIQGAGYGYTF. In DNA form, the CDR3 reads TGCAGTGTTATCCAGGGGGCTGGTTATGGCTACACCTTC.

This clonotype was recorded a few times. The CDR3 DNA is TGTGCCAGCAGTTTAGACAGGCGAGGAAACAATGAGCAGTTCTTC. Protein product: CASSLDRRGNNEQFF. This sequence joins TRBV12-3 or TRBV12-4 and TRBJ2-1; possible D gene TRBD1, 5 bases. V shed 1 base and J shed 5 bases, with 12 bases lying between them. The CDR3 length is 15 residues.

This clonotype has a count of ten or more. The chain uses TRBV2 and TRBJ2-1, with D perhaps assigned TRBD1 or TRBD2 (5 bases each). Trimming removed 9 bases from V and 2 bases from J, with 8 bases in between. Germline V lookup: CDR1 SNHLY, CDR2 FYNNEI. The CDR3 contains 12 residues. This CDR3 is CASWGTYNEQFF. CDR3 sequence (DNA): TGTGCCAGTTGGGGGACCTACAATGAGCAGTTCTTC.

The chain joins TRBV5-1 to TRBJ2-1; 11 bases are shared with TRBD2. Germline CDR1 SGHRS, CDR2 YFSETQ. There are 16 residues in the CDR3. V lost 4 bases and J lost 4; bases outside the gene matches: 7. In DNA, the CDR3 is TGCGCCAGCAGCGTGCATAGCGGGGGGGCTTACAATGAGCAGTTCTTC. This encodes CASSVHSGGAYNEQFF.

Turning to this clonotype: One end of the junction does not line up with germline, which may come from a read error. The gene calls are TRBV12-3 or TRBV12-4 and TRBJ2-2; 10 bases are a match to TRBD1. This CDR3 spans 15 amino acids. The CDR3 nucleotides read TGTGCCAGCAGTTTGGGACAGGGGAGAACCGGGGATCTGTTTTTT. Protein sequence: CASSLGQGRTGDLFF.

The rearrangement links TRBV29-1 to TRBJ1-1; D perhaps matches TRBD1 (5 bases). This CDR3 has 13 amino acids. Germline CDR1 reads SQVTM; CDR2 reads ANQGSEA. V lost 2 bases and J 0 bases, leaving 7 bases between the germline ends. CDR3 protein: CSVERGLNTEAFF. CDR3 DNA sequence: TGCAGCGTTGAAAGGGGCCTGAACACTGAAGCTTTCTTT.

This clonotype occurred a few times. The V and J genes are TRBV7-9 and TRBJ2-1; unclear D gene. The germline CDR1 and CDR2 sequences are SEHNR and FQNEAQ (reference sequence). V gave up 8 bases and J gave up 3 bases, with 14 bases separating them. The length of the CDR3 is 14 residues. The CDR3 region is CASQPETFYNEQFF. As DNA, the CDR3 is TGTGCCAGCCAACCGGAGACATTCTACAATGAGCAGTTCTTC.

The chain carries TRBV19 and TRBJ1-1; D is unresolved. Per the germline V gene, CDR1 is LNHDA and CDR2 is SQIVND (reference sequence). V gave up 3 bases and J gave up 1 base, with 6 bases separating them. The CDR3 has 13 amino acids. The CDR3 DNA reads as TGTGCCAGTAGTATTGGAGAGAACACTGAAGCTTTCTTT. This sequence encodes CASSIGENTEAFF.

The chain uses TRBV12-3 or TRBV12-4 and TRBJ2-7; tentative D call: TRBD1 (6 bases). Trimming stripped 4 bases from V and 6 bases from J, with 19 bases between. This CDR3 contains 15 residues. CDR3 DNA: TGTGCCAGCAGTTCGGACAGTGGTCCCTTCTCCGAGCAGTACTTC. Translated: CASSSDSGPFSEQYF.

The sample holds a few counts of this clonotype. V usage is TRBV11-2 and J usage is TRBJ2-2; D is unclear. This CDR3 comprises 14 residues. V lost 1 base to trimming and J lost 5 bases, with 8 bases between them. The germline V gene encodes CDR1 SGHAT and CDR2 FQNNGV. For the CDR3, the DNA is TGTGCCAGCAGCTTAGTTGGGGTTACCGGGGAGCTGTTTTTT. Residues: CASSLVGVTGELFF.

A few counts support this clonotype. The rearrangement uses TRBV7-6 and TRBJ2-7, with D uncertain. CDR1 and CDR2 (germline): SGHVS, FNYEAQ. The V and J ends lost 2 bases and 3 bases respectively, with 11 bases between them. This CDR3 spans 14 amino acids. The CDR3 DNA reads as TGTGCCAGCAGCTTAAGTGGCACCTTCTACGAGCAGTACTTC. As protein: CASSLSGTFYEQYF.

This chain connects TRBV2 to TRBJ1-2, with D perhaps matching TRBD1 (5 bases). This CDR3 has 15 residues. Germline V gene data show CDR1 as SNHLY and CDR2 as FYNNEI. V lost 0 bases and J 9 bases, leaving 17 bases between the germline ends. CDR3 sequence reads: CASSEAGGGRFSYTF. DNA for the CDR3: TGTGCCAGCAGTGAAGCGGGGGGGGGTCGATTTAGCTACACCTTC.

This chain links TRBV4-2 with TRBJ2-1; D is ambiguous. V was pared by 4 bases and J by 8 bases, with 18 bases between. Germline V lookup: CDR1 LGHNA, CDR2 YNFKEQ. The CDR3 runs to 15 residues. The CDR3 spells CASSPRRQTGDEQFF. For the CDR3, the DNA is TGTGCCAGCAGCCCGCGGCGGCAAACCGGCGATGAGCAGTTCTTC.

This chain joins TRBV7-6 and TRBJ1-1; D gene unclear. The CDR3 runs 12 residues. Trimming shortened V by 5 bases and J by 4 bases, and 8 bases separated the two germline ends. Germline V gene lookup returns CDR1 SGHVS and CDR2 FNYEAQ. Here the CDR3 DNA reads TGTGCCAGCAGCCGGGGAGGCACTGAAGCTTTCTTT. Its translation is CASSRGGTEAFF.